Described below is a single T cell receptor (beta chain) sequence and its context. Its antigen is not identified. This sample was taken from a study of identical twins. Findings and limits, study-wide: Sharing of beta out-of-frame sequences by twins showed a weaker excess. High-abundance cord blood beta clonotypes had fewer insertions; memory repertoires showed none.

The cDNA had a unique molecular identifier and a template-switch universal primer site. One entry per CDR3 protein, called by TCRdb with MiXCR from the 5' RACE reads. In the table there are 200,000 to 250,000 distinct CDR3 sequences, 7% of which are singletons. All of the donors were Caucasians in good health. V was clipped by 4 bases and J by 1 base, with 17 bases between them. The V gene's germline CDR1 is LGHNA and CDR2 YNFKEQ. The CDR3 is made up of 17 amino acids. The same data also contributed to another study, on yellow fever vaccine responses in identical twins.

This sequence originates from a woman younger than 35 in good health. The sample consisted of memory (CD45RO+) T cells sorted from blood. This chain joins TRBV4-2 and TRBJ2-4; no firm D call. In nucleotides, the CDR3 is TGTGCCAGCAGCCTCGAGGACGCAACCTACGCCAAAAACATTCAGTACTTC. Translation gives CASSLEDATYAKNIQYF.